The 23 T cell receptor beta chains below all came from one sample that was sequenced in a study of spatial heterogeneity in lung cancer. TCRdb re-called the 5' RACE reads through MiXCR, storing one row per CDR3 protein. This sample has just over 70,000 distinct CDR3 sequences, with 8% to 9% found just once. Time point: blood at routine non-recurrence follow-up after resection. The sequencing here drew on PBMCs, taken at follow-up. These TCRs come from a female donor with early-stage non-small cell lung cancer.

In this sample, this clonotype turned up many times. The J gene is TRBJ2-7, the V gene TRBV20-1; 7 bases line up with TRBD1. Trimming cost V 4 bases and J 3 bases; bases outside gene matches: 12. The germline V gene encodes CDR1 DFQATT and CDR2 SNEGSKA (reference sequence). The CDR3 consists of 15 residues. CDR3 residues: CSAMGTAGISYEQYF. The DNA of the CDR3 is TGCAGTGCTATGGGGACAGCTGGAATAAGCTACGAGCAGTACTTC.

This clonotype was counted at least ten times. The V and J genes are TRBV20-1 and TRBJ2-5; 11 bases line up with TRBD2. V gave up 6 bases and J gave up 3 bases; unmatched junction bases: 3. CDR3 size: 13 residues. Germline CDR1 DFQATT, CDR2 SNEGSKA (reference sequence). CDR3 bases: TGCAGTGCCGGGACTAGCGGCGAAGAGACCCAGTACTTC. It codes for CSAGTSGEETQYF.

CDR3 nucleotide sequence: TGTGCCAGCAACACAGAACCTAACACTGAAGCTTTCTTT. Protein product: CASNTEPNTEAFF. The chain carries TRBV2 and TRBJ1-1; D uncertain. CDR1 and CDR2 (germline): SNHLY, FYNNEI. V lost 7 bases to trimming and J lost 2 bases, with 11 bases between them. The CDR3 loop spans 13 amino acids.

This clonotype was seen many times. This sequence joins TRBV12-3 or TRBV12-4 and TRBJ2-1, with 9 bases identical to TRBD2. The CDR3 totals 13 residues. V shed 5 bases and J 9 bases; nucleotides not matched to a gene: 5. CDR3 in amino acids: CASSSGSGSEQFF. The CDR3 DNA reads TGTGCCAGCAGTAGTGGTAGCGGGAGTGAGCAGTTCTTC.

This clonotype was detected ten times or more. This chain connects TRBV27 to TRBJ2-7; no reliable D call. CDR1 and CDR2 (germline): MNHEY, SMNVEV (reference sequence). Trimming left V 0 bases short and J 4 bases short, with 16 bases between. This CDR3 has 16 residues. CDR3 in amino acids: CASSLSPPQEGYEQYF. In DNA, the CDR3 is TGTGCCAGCAGTTTATCCCCGCCGCAAGAAGGGTACGAGCAGTACTTC.

This rearrangement joins TRBV5-1 to TRBJ2-2; 8 positions agree with TRBD1. This CDR3 spans 15 amino acids. V lost 4 bases and J lost 5; bases outside the gene matches: 7. Per germline, CDR1 SGHRS and CDR2 YFSETQ. As DNA, the CDR3 is TGCGCCAGCAGCAGCGGACAGGGATGGACCGGGGAGCTGTTTTTT. Its protein product is CASSSGQGWTGELFF.

This clonotype occurred many times. V usage is TRBV5-6 and J usage is TRBJ1-3; possible D gene TRBD1, 6 bases. V dropped 0 bases and J dropped 0 bases, with 13 bases sitting between them. CDR3 length: 17 residues. Germline V gene lookup returns CDR1 SGHDT and CDR2 YYEEEE. The CDR3 region is CASSLDTGPFSGNTIYF. The CDR3 nucleotides are TGTGCCAGCAGCTTGGATACAGGGCCTTTCTCTGGAAACACCATATATTTT.

This clonotype was detected ten times or more. The chain has TRBV10-1 and TRBJ1-2; 8 bases match TRBD1. This CDR3 comprises 13 residues. V was clipped by 5 bases and J by 6 bases; unmatched bases: 5. The germline CDR1 and CDR2 sequences are WNHNN and SYGVQD (reference sequence). The CDR3 sequence: CASSQDRANGYTF. CDR3 DNA sequence: TGCGCCAGCAGTCAGGACAGGGCCAATGGCTACACCTTC.

This clonotype was seen ten or more times. The genes are TRBV11-2 and TRBJ1-5; no firm D call. The CDR3 consists of 13 residues. From germline, CDR1 is SGHAT and CDR2 FQNNGV. V dropped 2 bases and J dropped 4 bases, with 6 bases sitting between them. The CDR3 loop reads CASSLSLNQPQHF. The CDR3 DNA follows: TGTGCCAGCAGCTTAAGCCTAAATCAGCCCCAGCATTTT.

This chain uses TRBV20-1 with TRBJ2-5; 8 nucleotides agree with TRBD2. CDR1 is DFQATT, CDR2 SNEGSKA, per germline (reference sequence). The J segment lost 1 base and the V segment lost 0 bases, leaving 4 bases of the junction unmatched. This CDR3 has 15 residues. The CDR3 sequence is CSARDASGGQETQYF. The CDR3 DNA is TGCAGTGCTAGAGATGCCAGCGGGGGCCAAGAGACCCAGTACTTC.

The table lists this clonotype with many counts. The rearrangement joins TRBV20-1 to TRBJ1-6; no reliable D call. CDR3 length equals 15 residues. Germline V CDR1 and CDR2: DFQATT, SNEGSKA (reference sequence). V dropped 6 bases and J dropped 0 bases, with 12 bases sitting between them. The CDR3 here is CSATPLNSYNSPLHF. The CDR3 coding sequence is TGCAGTGCCACCCCTCTGAACTCCTATAATTCACCCCTCCACTTT.

This clonotype has ten or more counts. This chain uses TRBV7-3 with TRBJ2-1, with TRBD2 matching 10 bases. The CDR3 contains 18 residues. V shed 2 bases and J 1 base; nucleotides not matched to a gene: 8. Germline V gene data show CDR1 as SGHTA and CDR2 as FQGTGA. CDR3 protein: CASSLRASGSGSYNEQFF. The CDR3 region has the DNA TGTGCCAGCAGCTTACGGGCTAGCGGGAGTGGATCCTACAATGAGCAGTTCTTC. Combining the CDR3 with reference TRBV7-3 and TRBJ2-1 gives the whole variable domain GAGVSQTPSNKVTEKGKYVELRCDPISGHTALYWYRQSLGQGPEFLIYFQGTGAADDSGLPNDRFFAVRPEGSVSTLKIQRTERGDSAVYLCASSLRASGSGSYNEQFFGPGTRLTVL.

In its sample, this clonotype was seen many times. The chain uses TRBV2 and TRBJ1-1; D gene ambiguous. V lost 6 bases, J lost 11 bases, and 13 bases lay in between. This CDR3 has 11 residues. Germline CDR1 is SNHLY and CDR2 is FYNNEI. CDR3 sequence reads: CASRANTGAFF. The CDR3 DNA sequence: TGTGCCAGCAGGGCAAACACTGGGGCTTTCTTT. Using reference TRBV2 and TRBJ1-1 for the parts outside the CDR3, the full variable domain is EPEVTQTPSHQVTQMGQEVILRCVPISNHLYFYWYRQILGQKVEFLVSFYNNEISEKSEIFDDQFSVERPDGSNFTLKIRSTKLEDSAMYFCASRANTGAFFGQGTRLTVV.

This clonotype was counted at least ten times. The gene calls are TRBV18 and TRBJ1-1, with D uncertain. CDR3 length equals 14 residues. V lost 3 bases, J lost 3 bases, and 11 bases lay in between. CDR1 KGHSH and CDR2 LQKENI come from the germline V gene. The CDR3 loop reads CASSPRTPYTEAFF. CDR3 nucleotides: TGTGCCAGCTCACCTCGGACCCCGTACACTGAAGCTTTCTTT.

This chain joins TRBV28 and TRBJ1-1, with unresolved D. CDR1 MDHEN and CDR2 SYDVKM come from the germline V gene. Trimming stripped 5 bases from V and 0 bases from J, with 13 bases between. The CDR3 runs 15 residues. CDR3 DNA sequence: TGTGCCAGCAGTACCCCCGCATTCATGAACACTGAAGCTTTCTTT. As protein: CASSTPAFMNTEAFF.

The sample holds many counts of this clonotype. The genes are TRBV25-1 and TRBJ1-3; tentative D call: TRBD1 (5 bases). Between the trimmed V and J ends, which lost 0 bases and 0 bases, there was a span of 6 bases. The CDR3 length is 15 residues. Germline V gives CDR1 MGHDK, CDR2 SYGVNS. CDR3 coding DNA: TGTGCCAGCAGTGAATACGGGGGCTCTGGAAACACCATATATTTT. It codes for CASSEYGGSGNTIYF. The complete variable domain, with remaining parts taken from reference TRBV25-1 and TRBJ1-3, reads EADIYQTPRYLVIGTGKKITLECSQTMGHDKMYWYQQDPGMELHLIHYSYGVNSTEKGDLSSESTVSRIRTEHFPLTLESARPSHTSQYLCASSEYGGSGNTIYFGEGSWLTVV.

This clonotype has just a few counts. V and J are TRBV7-6 and TRBJ2-7; D is possibly TRBD1 (6 bases). Germline V CDR1 and CDR2: SGHVS, FNYEAQ. The CDR3 is made up of 14 amino acids. V dropped 1 base and J dropped 6 bases, with 13 bases sitting between them. The CDR3 DNA reads as TGTGCCAGCAGCTTAGTAGGGATAGGGGGCGAGCAGTACTTC. It yields the protein CASSLVGIGGEQYF.

This clonotype appeared many times. This chain links TRBV18 with TRBJ2-1; the D gene is possibly TRBD2 (5 bases). This CDR3 spans 15 amino acids. Trimming took off 8 bases at V and 0 bases at J, with 14 bases between the two ends. The germline gives CDR1 KGHSH, CDR2 LQKENI. The CDR3 reads CASSPPGSSYNEQFF. In DNA form, the CDR3 reads TGTGCCAGCAGCCCCCCGGGGAGCTCCTACAATGAGCAGTTCTTC.

In its sample, this clonotype was seen many times. The CDR3 protein is CASSLLAGVSEQFF. CDR3 nucleotide sequence: TGTGCCAGCAGTTTACTAGCGGGAGTCAGTGAGCAGTTCTTC. The chain links TRBV12-3 or TRBV12-4 to TRBJ2-1; 10 positions agree with TRBD2. The CDR3 spans 14 residues. V dropped 2 bases and J dropped 9; count of bases not matched to a gene: 4.

This clonotype showed up many times. V gene TRBV5-1 combines with J gene TRBJ2-7; possibly TRBD1 for D (5 bases). Looked up from germline, CDR1 is SGHRS and CDR2 is YFSETQ. The CDR3 loop spans 11 amino acids. Trimming pared 4 bases from V and 5 bases from J, leaving 7 bases between. CDR3 nucleotides: TGCGCCAGCAGCCCAGGGAACGAGCAGTACTTC. Translated: CASSPGNEQYF.

This clonotype was counted at least ten times. The chain has TRBV5-1 and TRBJ2-1; D remains unclear. V dropped 4 bases and J dropped 7 bases, with 9 bases sitting between them. Germline assignment: CDR1 SGHRS and CDR2 YFSETQ. This CDR3 region has 12 residues. This CDR3 reads CASSLSRNEQFF. CDR3 coding DNA: TGCGCCAGCAGCCTATCAAGAAATGAGCAGTTCTTC.

This clonotype was counted a few times. The chain links TRBV30 to TRBJ2-3; 8 bases agree with TRBD1. Trimming removed 5 bases from V and 6 bases from J; junction bases left unmatched: 7. The germline CDR1 and CDR2 sequences are GTSNPN and SVGIG (reference sequence). The CDR3 spans 13 residues. This chain's CDR3 is CAWQPGGSDTQYF. The CDR3 DNA reads TGTGCCTGGCAACCAGGGGGCTCGGATACGCAGTATTTT.

For the CDR3, the DNA is TGTGCCAGCAGTGAATTCCCGAACACCGGGGAGCTGTTTTTT. Translation: CASSEFPNTGELFF. V usage is TRBV6-1 and J usage is TRBJ2-2; no clear D. The germline gives CDR1 MNHNS, CDR2 SASEGT. V was clipped by 2 bases and J by 0 bases, with 4 bases between them. The CDR3 runs 14 residues.